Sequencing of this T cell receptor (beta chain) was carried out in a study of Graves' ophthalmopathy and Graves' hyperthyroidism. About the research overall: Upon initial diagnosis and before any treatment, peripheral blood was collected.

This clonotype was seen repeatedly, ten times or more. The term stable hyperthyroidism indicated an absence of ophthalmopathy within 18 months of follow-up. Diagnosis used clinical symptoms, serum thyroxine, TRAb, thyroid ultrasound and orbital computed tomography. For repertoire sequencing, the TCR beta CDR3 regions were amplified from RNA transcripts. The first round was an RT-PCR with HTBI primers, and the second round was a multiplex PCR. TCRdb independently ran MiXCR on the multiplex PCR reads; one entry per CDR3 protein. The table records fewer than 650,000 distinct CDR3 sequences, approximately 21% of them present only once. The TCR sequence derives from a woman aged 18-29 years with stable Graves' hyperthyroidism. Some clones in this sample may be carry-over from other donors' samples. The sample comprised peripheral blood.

The CDR3 sequence is CAWSVDRHLNYGYTF. The DNA of the CDR3 is TGTGCCTGGAGTGTAGACAGGCATCTTAACTATGGCTACACCTTC. The J gene is TRBJ1-2, the V gene TRBV30, with a weak D call TRBD1 (6 bases). The CDR3 is 15 amino acids. Trimming pared 0 bases from V and 1 base from J, leaving 12 bases between. Germline CDR1 reads GTSNPN; CDR2 reads SVGIG (reference sequence).